Listed below are T cell receptor beta chains from one sample, sequenced in a study of T cells after yellow fever vaccination. TCRdb analysed the 5' RACE reads with MiXCR anew, one entry per CDR3 protein. The sample contains 230,000 or so distinct CDR3 sequences, roughly 6.2% of which appear only once. Sequences were derived from CD4+ T cells sorted from PBMCs, sampled on the day of the yellow fever booster vaccination. The receptor set was obtained from a young man who received the YFV17D yellow fever vaccine. CDR3s include the opening cysteine and the closing phenylalanine or tryptophan. Each record gives: J gene, D gene, V gene, clone size, CDR3 length, CDR3 DNA, CDR3 protein. The D gene is left open where the match is weak. Clone size is shown for a subset of rows, as once, few, many or a class of expanded clone.

TRBJ2-7 | . | TRBV7-2 | . | 13 | TGTGCCAGCAGCTTTCTAGATTCCTACGAGCAGTACTTC | CASSFLDSYEQYF
TRBJ2-7 | TRBD2 | TRBV20-1 | many | 14 | TGCAGTGCCACGGGACTAGCGGGAGAGAACGAGCAGTACTTC | CSATGLAGENEQYF
TRBJ2-5 | TRBD2 | TRBV9 | many | 16 | TGTGCCAGCAGCGCCCGACTAGCGGGAAACGGAGAGACCCAGTACTTC | CASSARLAGNGETQYF
TRBJ2-1 | TRBD2 | TRBV29-1 | . | 12 | TGCAGCGGTCGACTAGCGGGAGGGCCGGAGTTCTTC | CSGRLAGGPEFF
TRBJ1-5 | . | TRBV7-2 | many | 12 | TGTGCCAGCAGCCGATACACGGGGCCCCAGCATTTT | CASSRYTGPQHF
TRBJ2-7 | TRBD2 | TRBV3-1 | few | 14 | TGTGCCAGCAGCCCCCGACTAGCATACTACGAGCAGTACTTC | CASSPRLAYYEQYF
TRBJ2-6 | TRBD1 | TRBV6-1 | few | 17 | TGTGCCAGCAGTCCCTCCTGGACAGGGGTTGGGGCCAACGTCCTGACTTTC | CASSPSWTGVGANVLTF
TRBJ2-1 | . | TRBV20-1 | few | 12 | TGCAGTGGCCGGGATATGGGCAATGAGCAGTTCTTC | CSGRDMGNEQFF
TRBJ2-5 | TRBD2 | TRBV12-3/TRBV12-4 | few | 15 | TGTGCCAGCAGTTTAGCCCTAGCGGGAGTTGAGACCCAGTACTTC | CASSLALAGVETQYF
TRBJ2-7 | TRBD2 | TRBV28 | many | 14 | TGTGCCAGCAGGTCCGGGACTAGCGGCTACGAGCAGTACTTC | CASRSGTSGYEQYF
TRBJ2-1 | . | TRBV5-4 | few | 12 | TGTGCCAGCAGCGCGGACATAGGTGAGCAGTTCTTC | CASSADIGEQFF
TRBJ2-5 | . | TRBV6-1 | . | 14 | TGTGCCAGCAGAACTTCCCGGGGGAGTGGGACCCAGTACTTC | CASRTSRGSGTQYF